One and the same sample provided the 30 T cell receptor beta chains below, sequenced in a study of T cells in localized non-small cell lung cancer. Clones were read by immunoSEQ multiplex PCR, and TCRdb kept only the in-frame ones, dropping some. Here the sample spans around 30,000 clones, roughly 90% being singletons. This sample comprised peripheral blood, obtained before any cancer treatment. The receptors originated from a female donor over 55 with stage I lung adenocarcinoma.

V and J are TRBV11-3 and TRBJ1-1; D not resolved. Looked up from germline, CDR1 is SGHNT and CDR2 is YENEEA. Trimming removed 4 bases from V and 2 bases from J, with 11 bases in between. This CDR3 contains 14 residues. The CDR3 coding sequence is TGTGCCAGCAGCTCCGGACCGGTAAACACTGAAGCTTTCTTT. It yields the protein CASSSGPVNTEAFF.

In nucleotides, the CDR3 is TGCGCCAGCAGCTTGCTCGGGACACTTAACACTGAAGCTTTCTTT. It codes for CASSLLGTLNTEAFF. This chain uses TRBV5-1 with TRBJ1-1, with D perhaps matching TRBD1 (6 bases). This CDR3 contains 15 residues. The V end was cut by 1 base, the J end by 2 bases, with 12 bases between. CDR1 and CDR2 from the germline V gene are SGHRS and YFSETQ.

The chain carries TRBV5-6 and TRBJ2-3, with D hard to call. In germline, CDR1 is SGHDT, CDR2 YYEEEE. Trimming pared 4 bases from V and 4 bases from J, leaving 4 bases between. CDR3 size: 11 residues. The CDR3 sequence is CASSDSDTQYF. The DNA for the CDR3 is TGTGCCAGCAGCGACTCAGATACGCAGTATTTT.

The J gene is TRBJ2-1, the V gene TRBV4-1, with D possibly matching TRBD2 (5 bases). This CDR3 is built from 14 residues. The germline V and J ends were trimmed by 3 bases and 5 bases, with 11 bases remaining between them. Per the germline V gene, CDR1 is MGHRA and CDR2 is YSYEKL. CDR3 residues: CASSHKTSNNEQFF. Here the CDR3 DNA reads TGCGCCAGCAGCCATAAAACTAGTAACAATGAGCAGTTCTTC.

The rearrangement links TRBV15 to TRBJ2-1; 7 positions agree with TRBD2. V dropped 2 bases and J dropped 4; count of bases not matched to a gene: 2. Germline CDR1 and CDR2: LNHNV and YYDKDF (reference sequence). This CDR3 is 14 amino acids long. The CDR3 bases are TGTGCCACCAGCAGACTAGCGGAGTACAATGAGCAGTTCTTC. Encoded protein: CATSRLAEYNEQFF.

The CDR3 DNA sequence: TGTGCCAGCAGCCGCTCTGGACAGCTCGGTCAGCCCCAGCATTTT. Amino acid sequence: CASSRSGQLGQPQHF. The chain has TRBV27 and TRBJ1-5, with D possibly TRBD1 on 6 matching bases. CDR3 length equals 15 residues. Trimming took off 6 bases at V and 6 bases at J, with 18 bases between the two ends. CDR1 is MNHEY, CDR2 SMNVEV, per germline (reference sequence).

This rearrangement joins TRBV18 to TRBJ1-5; TRBD1 matches 7 bases. This CDR3 is built from 15 residues. Trimming cost V 4 bases and J 4 bases; bases outside gene matches: 7. The germline CDR1 and CDR2 sequences are KGHSH and LQKENI. In DNA form, the CDR3 reads TGTGCCAGCTCACAAGGACAGGTTGAGAATCAGCCCCAGCATTTT. It specifies CASSQGQVENQPQHF.

The chain recombines TRBV28 with TRBJ1-3; D is unresolved. This CDR3 is 14 amino acids long. CDR1 and CDR2 (germline): MDHEN, SYDVKM. V was cut by 7 bases and J by 0 bases, with 10 bases left in between. CDR3 coding DNA: TGTGCCAGCAACCCACAGAGCTCTGGAAACACCATATATTTT. The encoded protein is CASNPQSSGNTIYF. The full variable domain, completed using reference TRBV28 and TRBJ1-3, is DVKVTQSSRYLVKRTGEKVFLECVQDMDHENMFWYRQDPGLGLRLIYFSYDVKMKEKGDIPEGYSVSREKKERFSLILESASTNQTSMYLCASNPQSSGNTIYFGEGSWLTVV.

The V gene is TRBV5-1, the J gene TRBJ2-3; D possibly corresponds to TRBD2 (7 bases). Trimming cost V 3 bases and J 1 base, with 15 bases left between them. Germline V gives CDR1 SGHRS, CDR2 YFSETQ. The CDR3 length is 16 residues. The CDR3 protein is CASSSDGGGRTDTQYF. DNA of the CDR3: TGCGCCAGCAGCTCAGATGGCGGGGGCCGCACAGATACGCAGTATTTT.

The V and J genes are TRBV2 and TRBJ2-7; no clear D gene. The CDR3 sequence is 14 residues long. CDR1 and CDR2 from the germline V gene are SNHLY and FYNNEI. The V end lost 7 bases, the J end lost 3 bases, and 16 bases lay between the germline ends. The CDR3 sequence is CASKSPGVDYEQYF. The CDR3 region has the DNA TGTGCCAGCAAATCCCCAGGCGTTGACTACGAGCAGTACTTC.

The rearrangement uses TRBV2 and TRBJ1-1, with D unresolved. The length of the CDR3 is 12 residues. Germline CDR1 reads SNHLY; CDR2 reads FYNNEI. The V end was cut by 4 bases, the J end by 7 bases, with 10 bases between. CDR3 sequence: CASSGLGSEAFF. CDR3 bases: TGTGCCAGCAGTGGTTTAGGGAGTGAAGCTTTCTTT. Supplemented by reference TRBV2 and TRBJ1-1, the full variable domain reads EPEVTQTPSHQVTQMGQEVILRCVPISNHLYFYWYRQILGQKVEFLVSFYNNEISEKSEIFDDQFSVERPDGSNFTLKIRSTKLEDSAMYFCASSGLGSEAFFGQGTRLTVV.

The chain joins TRBV5-1 to TRBJ1-2; 7 bases match TRBD1. Losses at the gene ends were 4 bases for V and 0 bases for J; bases not matched to a gene: 15. There are 18 residues in the CDR3. Germline V gene sequence: CDR1 SGHRS, CDR2 YFSETQ. CDR3 loop: CASSRNLRTGGTNYGYTF. The DNA for the CDR3 is TGCGCCAGCAGCCGCAACCTCCGGACAGGAGGGACTAACTATGGCTACACCTTC.

This chain connects TRBV5-1 to TRBJ2-7, with 15 bases lining up with TRBD2. Germline loops: CDR1 SGHRS, CDR2 YFSETQ. Unmatched junction bases numbered 8, after V lost 0 bases and J lost 4 bases. The CDR3 is made up of 18 amino acids. The CDR3 is CASSLGRGTSGGSYEQYF. CDR3 in DNA: TGCGCCAGCAGCTTGGGCCGGGGGACTAGCGGGGGGAGTTACGAGCAGTACTTC. The entire variable domain, with the rest obtained from reference TRBV5-1 and TRBJ2-7, is as follows: KAGVTQTPRYLIKTRGQQVTLSCSPISGHRSVSWYQQTPGQGLQFLFEYFSETQRNKGNFPGRFSGRQFSNSRSEMNVSTLELGDSALYLCASSLGRGTSGGSYEQYFGPGTRLTVT.

V usage is TRBV6-1 and J usage is TRBJ2-7; TRBD2 matches at 7 bases. CDR1 is MNHNS and CDR2 is SASEGT in the germline V gene. The CDR3 has 13 residues. The trim removed 4 bases at V and 2 bases at J, leaving 2 bases unmatched. The CDR3 sequence: CASSGSGTYEQYF. DNA for the CDR3: TGTGCCAGCAGTGGGAGCGGGACCTACGAGCAGTACTTC.

This chain joins TRBV27 and TRBJ2-1; unclear D gene. Trimming stripped 5 bases from V and 8 bases from J, with 22 bases between. The CDR3 loop spans 16 amino acids. Germline V gene sequence: CDR1 MNHEY, CDR2 SMNVEV (reference sequence). CDR3 DNA: TGTGCCAGCAGTCCAACTATCCTCGGTAGGGTAGATGAGCAGTTCTTC. It codes for CASSPTILGRVDEQFF.

The chain has TRBV5-1 and TRBJ2-1; D possibly corresponds to TRBD2 (6 bases). Trimming cost V 4 bases and J 3 bases, with 14 bases left between them. The germline V gene encodes CDR1 SGHRS and CDR2 YFSETQ. CDR3 length: 15 amino acids. CDR3 coding DNA: TGCGCCAGCAGCCCCGGGGACTCCGGCTACAATGAGCAGTTCTTC. It translates to CASSPGDSGYNEQFF. Supplemented by reference TRBV5-1 and TRBJ2-1, the full variable domain reads KAGVTQTPRYLIKTRGQQVTLSCSPISGHRSVSWYQQTPGQGLQFLFEYFSETQRNKGNFPGRFSGRQFSNSRSEMNVSTLELGDSALYLCASSPGDSGYNEQFFGPGTRLTVL.

This clone was observed a single time. Other nucleotide sequences from this sample produce the same CDR3. The J gene is TRBJ2-1, the V gene TRBV15; no reliable D call. Germline assignment: CDR1 LNHNV and CDR2 YYDKDF (reference sequence). Trimming pared 5 bases from V and 7 bases from J, leaving 9 bases between. CDR3 length equals 12 residues. This CDR3 reads CATSGPGNEQFF. The CDR3 DNA follows: TGTGCCACCAGCGGTCCTGGAAATGAGCAGTTCTTC.

This chain connects TRBV5-1 to TRBJ1-1, with D unclear. V shed 4 bases and J shed 1 base, with 11 bases lying between them. Per germline, CDR1 SGHRS and CDR2 YFSETQ. The CDR3 sequence is 14 residues long. CDR3 sequence reads: CASSRLVQNTEAFF. The CDR3 DNA reads as TGCGCCAGCAGCAGGTTAGTACAGAACACTGAAGCTTTCTTT.

The chain uses TRBV7-9 and TRBJ1-2; no reliable D call. The CDR3 runs to 12 residues. Germline assignment: CDR1 SEHNR and CDR2 FQNEAQ (reference sequence). Trimming removed 1 base at V and 4 bases at J, with 4 bases between. The CDR3 nucleotides read TGTGCCAGCAGCTTAGATGGCTATGGCTACACCTTC. It specifies CASSLDGYGYTF. Supplemented by reference TRBV7-9 and TRBJ1-2, the full variable domain reads DTGVSQNPRHKITKRGQNVTFRCDPISEHNRLYWYRQTLGQGPEFLTYFQNEAQLEKSRLLSDRFSAERPKGSFSTLEIQRTEQGDSAMYLCASSLDGYGYTFGSGTRLTVV.

This clone was counted a few times. The chain recombines TRBV5-1 with TRBJ2-2; D gene ambiguous. CDR1 and CDR2 from the germline V gene are SGHRS and YFSETQ. V was cut by 3 bases and J by 2 bases, with 5 bases left in between. The CDR3 has 13 residues. CDR3 coding DNA: TGCGCCAGCAGCTCAAGAAACACCGGGGAGCTGTTTTTT. It yields the protein CASSSRNTGELFF.

The rearrangement links TRBV11-3 to TRBJ1-1, with D perhaps TRBD1 (5 bases). V lost 3 bases to trimming and J lost 0 bases, with 11 bases between them. The CDR3 totals 15 residues. The germline CDR1 and CDR2 sequences are SGHNT and YENEEA. The CDR3 DNA follows: TGTGCCAGCAGCTTGACCGGGACGGTGAACACTGAAGCTTTCTTT. Translated, it gives CASSLTGTVNTEAFF.

This clone occurred once. CDR3 loop: CASRLRPGQNTEAFF. The DNA of the CDR3 is TGTGCCAGCAGACTCCGGCCGGGGCAGAACACTGAAGCTTTCTTT. This sequence joins TRBV28 and TRBJ1-1, with D perhaps TRBD1 (5 bases). This CDR3 is built from 15 residues. CDR1 MDHEN and CDR2 SYDVKM come from the germline V gene. Deletions cut 6 bases from V and 1 base from J, with 15 bases between.

This clone was detected a few times. The rearrangement uses TRBV25-1 and TRBJ2-1; TRBD2 might be the D (7 bases). Per the germline V gene, CDR1 is MGHDK and CDR2 is SYGVNS. The V and J ends lost 4 bases and 7 bases respectively, with 20 bases between them. The CDR3 consists of 16 residues. The CDR3 bases are TGTGCCAGCAGTGTGGGGGGGCCAACCCCTCCGAATGAGCAGTTCTTC. It yields the protein CASSVGGPTPPNEQFF.

This chain joins TRBV9 and TRBJ2-1; D not resolved. V gave up 0 bases and J gave up 0 bases, with 4 bases separating them. The CDR3 has 14 residues. The V gene's germline CDR1 is SGDLS and CDR2 YYNGEE. The CDR3 DNA follows: TGTGCCAGCAGCGTAGGGGGCTCCTACAATGAGCAGTTCTTC. It codes for CASSVGGSYNEQFF.

The chain combines TRBV7-9 with TRBJ1-1, with TRBD1 as a possible D gene (5 bases). Deletions cut 5 bases from V and 5 bases from J, with 18 bases between. The CDR3 has 15 amino acids. The V gene's germline CDR1 is SEHNR and CDR2 FQNEAQ (reference sequence). CDR3 amino acids: CASSPRGTGLTEAFF. The CDR3 nucleotides read TGTGCCAGCAGCCCGCGGGGGACGGGGTTGACTGAAGCTTTCTTT.

The chain couples TRBV27 to TRBJ2-7; the D is unclear. V was cut by 3 bases and J by 5 bases, with 14 bases left in between. The CDR3 contains 14 residues. Germline CDR1 and CDR2: MNHEY and SMNVEV (reference sequence). The chain's CDR3 is CASSFLRSTDEQYF. CDR3 nucleotides: TGTGCCAGCAGTTTCCTACGGTCAACGGACGAGCAGTACTTC.

The gene calls are TRBV7-9 and TRBJ1-6; 9 nucleotides match TRBD1. The CDR3 covers 15 residues. Germline-derived CDR1 and CDR2 are SEHNR and FQNEAQ (reference sequence). V shed 8 bases and J 9 bases; nucleotides not matched to a gene: 11. DNA for the CDR3: TGTGCCAGCGTACTATACGGGACAGGGTCTTCACCCCTCCACTTT. Its protein is CASVLYGTGSSPLHF. Full variable domain (remainder filled in from reference TRBV7-9 and TRBJ1-6): DTGVSQNPRHKITKRGQNVTFRCDPISEHNRLYWYRQTLGQGPEFLTYFQNEAQLEKSRLLSDRFSAERPKGSFSTLEIQRTEQGDSAMYLCASVLYGTGSSPLHFGNGTRLTVT.

The V gene is TRBV9, the J gene TRBJ1-1; D unclear. Trimming took off 5 bases at V and 4 bases at J, with 6 bases between the two ends. The CDR3 sequence is 11 residues long. Germline CDR1 SGDLS, CDR2 YYNGEE. CDR3 in amino acids: CASSSSTEAFF. DNA of the CDR3: TGTGCCAGCAGTAGTAGCACTGAAGCTTTCTTT.

This clone appeared a few times. The CDR3 protein is CASRGLAGATGELFF. The CDR3, as DNA: TGTGCCAGCAGGGGACTAGCGGGGGCCACCGGGGAGCTGTTTTTT. The rearrangement links TRBV2 to TRBJ2-2; 14 bases align to TRBD2. Germline lookup yields CDR1 SNHLY and CDR2 FYNNEI. The CDR3 has 15 residues. Germline trimming cut 6 bases from V and 4 bases from J; bases unmatched to any gene: 1.

CDR3 bases: TGTGCCAGCAGTGACGAGCTAGGCTTAGCCCAGTACTTC. It codes for CASSDELGLAQYF. The chain employs TRBV6-4 and TRBJ2-5; D unresolved. Between the trimmed V and J ends, which lost 2 bases and 9 bases, there was a span of 13 bases. The CDR3 length is 13 residues. Germline lookup yields CDR1 MRHNA and CDR2 SNTAGT.